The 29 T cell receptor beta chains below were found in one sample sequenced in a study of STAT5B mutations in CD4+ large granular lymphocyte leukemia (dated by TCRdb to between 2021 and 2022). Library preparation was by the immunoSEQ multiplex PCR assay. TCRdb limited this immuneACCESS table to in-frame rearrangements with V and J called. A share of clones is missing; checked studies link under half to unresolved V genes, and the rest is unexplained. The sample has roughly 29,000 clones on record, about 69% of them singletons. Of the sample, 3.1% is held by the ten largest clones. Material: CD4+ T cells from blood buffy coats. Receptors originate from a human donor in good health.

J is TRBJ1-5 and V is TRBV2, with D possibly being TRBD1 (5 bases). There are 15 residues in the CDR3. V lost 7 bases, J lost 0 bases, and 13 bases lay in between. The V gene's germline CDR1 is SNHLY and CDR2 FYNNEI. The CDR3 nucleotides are TGTGCCAGCAACCCCCAGGGTTATAGCAATCAGCCCCAGCATTTT. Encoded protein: CASNPQGYSNQPQHF.

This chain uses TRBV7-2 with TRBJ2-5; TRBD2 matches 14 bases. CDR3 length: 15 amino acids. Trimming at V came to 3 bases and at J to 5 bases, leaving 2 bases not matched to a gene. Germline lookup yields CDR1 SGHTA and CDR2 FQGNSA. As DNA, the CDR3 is TGTGCCAGCAGCTTGACTAGCGGGAGGGCCGAGACCCAGTACTTC. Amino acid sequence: CASSLTSGRAETQYF.

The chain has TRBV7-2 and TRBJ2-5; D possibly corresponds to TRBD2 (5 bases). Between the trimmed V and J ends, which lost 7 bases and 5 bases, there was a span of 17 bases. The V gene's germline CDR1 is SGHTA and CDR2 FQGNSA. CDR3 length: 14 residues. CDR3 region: CASNHSPGGETQYF. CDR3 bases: TGTGCCAGCAACCACTCCCCGGGCGGGGAGACCCAGTACTTC.

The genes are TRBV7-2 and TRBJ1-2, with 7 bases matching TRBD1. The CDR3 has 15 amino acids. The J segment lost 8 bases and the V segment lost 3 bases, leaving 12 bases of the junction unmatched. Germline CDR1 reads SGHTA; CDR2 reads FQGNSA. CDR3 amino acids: CASSFGTHRGPGYTF. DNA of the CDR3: TGTGCCAGCAGCTTCGGAACTCACAGGGGCCCGGGCTACACCTTC.

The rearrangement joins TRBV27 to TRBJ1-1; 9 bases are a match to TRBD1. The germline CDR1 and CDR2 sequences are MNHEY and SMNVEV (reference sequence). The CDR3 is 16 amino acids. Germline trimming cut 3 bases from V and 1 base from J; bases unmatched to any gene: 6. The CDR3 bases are TGTGCCAGCAGTTTGAAACAGGGGGCAAAGAACACTGAAGCTTTCTTT. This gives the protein CASSLKQGAKNTEAFF.

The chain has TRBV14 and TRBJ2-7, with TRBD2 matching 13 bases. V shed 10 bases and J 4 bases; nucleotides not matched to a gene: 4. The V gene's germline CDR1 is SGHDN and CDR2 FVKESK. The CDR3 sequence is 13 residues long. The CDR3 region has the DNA TGTGCCACCCGGACTAGCGGGAGTTACGAGCAGTACTTC. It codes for CATRTSGSYEQYF.

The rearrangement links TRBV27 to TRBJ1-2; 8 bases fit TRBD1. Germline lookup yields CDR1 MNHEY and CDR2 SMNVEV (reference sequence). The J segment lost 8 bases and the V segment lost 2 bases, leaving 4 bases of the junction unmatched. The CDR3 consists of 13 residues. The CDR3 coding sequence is TGTGCCAGCAGTTTACCGCAGGGGGCAGGCTACACCTTC. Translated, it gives CASSLPQGAGYTF.

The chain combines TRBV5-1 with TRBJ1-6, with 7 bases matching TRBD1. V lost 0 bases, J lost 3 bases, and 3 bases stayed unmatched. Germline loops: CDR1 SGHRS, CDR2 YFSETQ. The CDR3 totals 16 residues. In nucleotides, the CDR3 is TGCGCCAGCAGCTTGGGGGACAGTCACTATAATTCACCCCTCCACTTT. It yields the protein CASSLGDSHYNSPLHF.

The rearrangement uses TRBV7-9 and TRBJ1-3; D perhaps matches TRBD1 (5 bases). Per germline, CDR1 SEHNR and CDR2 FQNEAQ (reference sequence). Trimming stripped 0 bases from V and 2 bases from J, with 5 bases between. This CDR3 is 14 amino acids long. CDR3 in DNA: TGTGCCAGCAGCTTAGCAGGGGCTGGAAACACCATATATTTT. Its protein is CASSLAGAGNTIYF.

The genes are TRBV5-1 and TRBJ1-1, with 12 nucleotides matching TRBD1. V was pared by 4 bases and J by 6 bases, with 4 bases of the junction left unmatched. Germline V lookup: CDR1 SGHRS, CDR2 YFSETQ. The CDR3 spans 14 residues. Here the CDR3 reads CASSLGTGGAEAFF. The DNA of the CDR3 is TGCGCCAGCAGCCTAGGGACAGGGGGCGCTGAAGCTTTCTTT.

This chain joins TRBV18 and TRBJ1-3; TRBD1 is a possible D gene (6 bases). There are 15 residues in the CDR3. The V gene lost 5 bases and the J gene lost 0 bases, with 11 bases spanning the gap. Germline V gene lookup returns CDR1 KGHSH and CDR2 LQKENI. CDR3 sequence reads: CASSAGQNSGNTIYF. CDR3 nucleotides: TGTGCCAGCTCAGCGGGACAAAACTCTGGAAACACCATATATTTT.

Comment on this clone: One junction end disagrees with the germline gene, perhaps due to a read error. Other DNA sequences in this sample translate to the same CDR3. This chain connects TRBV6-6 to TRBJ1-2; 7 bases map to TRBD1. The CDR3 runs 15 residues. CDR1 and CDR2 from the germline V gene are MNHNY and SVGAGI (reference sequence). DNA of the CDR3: TGCGCCAGCAGTAGTCCGGGACAGCTCGCTTATGGCTACACCTTC. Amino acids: CASSSPGQLAYGYTF.

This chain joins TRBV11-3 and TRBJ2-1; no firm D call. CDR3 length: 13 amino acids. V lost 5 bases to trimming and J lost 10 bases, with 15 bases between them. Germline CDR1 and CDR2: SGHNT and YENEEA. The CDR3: CASSHSTAGEQFF. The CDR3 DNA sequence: TGTGCCAGCAGCCACTCGACTGCCGGGGAGCAGTTCTTC. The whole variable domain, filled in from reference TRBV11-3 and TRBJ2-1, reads EAGVVQSPRYKIIEKKQPVAFWCNPISGHNTLYWYLQNLGQGPELLIRYENEEAVDDSQLPKDRFSAERLKGVDSTLKIQPAELGDSAVYLCASSHSTAGEQFFGPGTRLTVL.

CDR3 DNA sequence: TGTGCCAGTAGTATCAGGGGGTATGGCTACACCTTC. It is translated as CASSIRGYGYTF. The rearrangement uses TRBV19 and TRBJ1-2, with TRBD1 identical over 7 bases. V dropped 3 bases and J dropped 5; count of bases not matched to a gene: 0. Germline V gene sequence: CDR1 LNHDA, CDR2 SQIVND (reference sequence). This CDR3 contains 12 residues. Full variable domain (rest looked up from reference TRBV19 and TRBJ1-2): DGGITQSPKYLFRKEGQNVTLSCEQNLNHDAMYWYRQDPGQGLRLIYYSQIVNDFQKGDIAEGYSVSREKKESFPLTVTSAQKNPTAFYLCASSIRGYGYTFGSGTRLTVV.

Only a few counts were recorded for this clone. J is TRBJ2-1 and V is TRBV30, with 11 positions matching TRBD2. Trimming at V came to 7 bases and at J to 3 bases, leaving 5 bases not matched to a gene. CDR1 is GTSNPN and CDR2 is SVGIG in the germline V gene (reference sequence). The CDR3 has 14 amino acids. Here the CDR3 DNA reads TGTGCCTTTGAGGGACTAGCGGACTACAATGAGCAGTTCTTC. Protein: CAFEGLADYNEQFF. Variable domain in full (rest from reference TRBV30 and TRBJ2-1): SQTIHQWPATLVQPVGSPLSLECTVEGTSNPNLYWYRQAAGRGLQLLFYSVGIGQISSEVPQNLSASRPQDRQFILSSKKLLLSDSGFYLCAFEGLADYNEQFFGPGTRLTVL.

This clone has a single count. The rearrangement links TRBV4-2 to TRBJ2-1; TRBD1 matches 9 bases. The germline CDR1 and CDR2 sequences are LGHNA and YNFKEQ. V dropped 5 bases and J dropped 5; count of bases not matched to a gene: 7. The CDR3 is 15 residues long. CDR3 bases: TGTGCCAGCAGCAGCGACAGGGGGGTCCACAATGAGCAGTTCTTC. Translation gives CASSSDRGVHNEQFF.

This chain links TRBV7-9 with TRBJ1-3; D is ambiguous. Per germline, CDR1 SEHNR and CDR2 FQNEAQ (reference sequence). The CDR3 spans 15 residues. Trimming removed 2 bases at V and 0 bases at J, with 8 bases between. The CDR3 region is CASSLYGASGNTIYF. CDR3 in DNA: TGTGCCAGCAGCTTATACGGTGCCTCTGGAAACACCATATATTTT. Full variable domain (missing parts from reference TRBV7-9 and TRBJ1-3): DTGVSQNPRHKITKRGQNVTFRCDPISEHNRLYWYRQTLGQGPEFLTYFQNEAQLEKSRLLSDRFSAERPKGSFSTLEIQRTEQGDSAMYLCASSLYGASGNTIYFGEGSWLTVV.

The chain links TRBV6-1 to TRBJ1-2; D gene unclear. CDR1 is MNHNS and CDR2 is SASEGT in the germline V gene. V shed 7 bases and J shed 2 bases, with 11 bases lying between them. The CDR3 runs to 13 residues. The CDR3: CASKFSANYGYTF. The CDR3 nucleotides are TGTGCCAGCAAATTTTCGGCAAACTATGGCTACACCTTC.

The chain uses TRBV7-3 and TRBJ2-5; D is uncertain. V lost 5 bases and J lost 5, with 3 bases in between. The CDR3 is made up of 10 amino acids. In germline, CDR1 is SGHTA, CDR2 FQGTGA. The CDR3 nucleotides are TGTGCCAGCAGCCAGGAGACCCAGTACTTC. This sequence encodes CASSQETQYF.

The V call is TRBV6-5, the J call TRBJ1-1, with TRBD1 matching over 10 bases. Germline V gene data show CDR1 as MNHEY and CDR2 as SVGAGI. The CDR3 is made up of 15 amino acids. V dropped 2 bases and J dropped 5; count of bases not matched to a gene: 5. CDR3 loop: CASSYGDRGGTEAFF. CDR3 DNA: TGTGCCAGCAGTTACGGGGACAGGGGTGGGACTGAAGCTTTCTTT.

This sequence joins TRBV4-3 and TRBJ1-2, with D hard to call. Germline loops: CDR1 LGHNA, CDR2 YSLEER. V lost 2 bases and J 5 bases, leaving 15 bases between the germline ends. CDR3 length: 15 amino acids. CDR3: CASSQNLDNVYGYTF. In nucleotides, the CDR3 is TGCGCCAGCAGCCAAAATCTCGACAACGTGTATGGCTACACCTTC.

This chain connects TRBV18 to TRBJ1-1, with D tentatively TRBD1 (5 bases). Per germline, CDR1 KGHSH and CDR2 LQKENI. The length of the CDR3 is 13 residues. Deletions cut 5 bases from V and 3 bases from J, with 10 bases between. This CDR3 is CASSVRGDTEAFF. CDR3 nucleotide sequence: TGTGCCAGCTCAGTCCGGGGGGACACTGAAGCTTTCTTT.

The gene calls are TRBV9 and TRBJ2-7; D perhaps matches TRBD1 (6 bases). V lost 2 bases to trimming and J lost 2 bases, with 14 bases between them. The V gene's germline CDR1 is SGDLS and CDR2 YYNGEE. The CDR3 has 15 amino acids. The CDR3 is CASSVQQGPTYEQYF. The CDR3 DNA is TGTGCCAGCAGCGTCCAACAGGGACCAACCTACGAGCAGTACTTC.

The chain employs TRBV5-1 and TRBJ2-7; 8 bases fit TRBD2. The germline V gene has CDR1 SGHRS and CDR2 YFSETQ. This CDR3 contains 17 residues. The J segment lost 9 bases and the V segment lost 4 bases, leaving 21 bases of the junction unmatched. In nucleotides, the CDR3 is TGCGCCAGCAGCCCTCCGGGGGCGGGAGGTATGGCGGGCAGGCAGTACTTC. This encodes CASSPPGAGGMAGRQYF. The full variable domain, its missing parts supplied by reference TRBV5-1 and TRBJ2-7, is KAGVTQTPRYLIKTRGQQVTLSCSPISGHRSVSWYQQTPGQGLQFLFEYFSETQRNKGNFPGRFSGRQFSNSRSEMNVSTLELGDSALYLCASSPPGAGGMAGRQYFGPGTRLTVT.

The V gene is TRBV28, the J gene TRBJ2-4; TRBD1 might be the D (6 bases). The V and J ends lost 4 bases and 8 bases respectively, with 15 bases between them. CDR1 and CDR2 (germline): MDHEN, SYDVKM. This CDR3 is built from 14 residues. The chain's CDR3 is CASSSGRAGDIQYF. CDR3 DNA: TGTGCCAGCAGTTCAGGCAGGGCAGGGGACATTCAGTACTTC.

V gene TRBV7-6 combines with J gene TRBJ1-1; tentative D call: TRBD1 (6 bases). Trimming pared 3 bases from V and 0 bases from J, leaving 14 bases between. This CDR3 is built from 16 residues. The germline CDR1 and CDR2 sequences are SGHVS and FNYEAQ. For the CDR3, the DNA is TGTGCCAGCAGCTTGAGGGGGATGAGGGTGAACACTGAAGCTTTCTTT. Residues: CASSLRGMRVNTEAFF.

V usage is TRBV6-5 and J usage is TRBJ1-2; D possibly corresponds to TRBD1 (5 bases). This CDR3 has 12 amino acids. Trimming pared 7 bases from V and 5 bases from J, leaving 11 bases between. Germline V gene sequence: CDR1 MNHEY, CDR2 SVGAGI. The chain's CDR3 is CASTQGRYGYTF. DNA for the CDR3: TGTGCCAGCACCCAGGGTCGATATGGCTACACCTTC.

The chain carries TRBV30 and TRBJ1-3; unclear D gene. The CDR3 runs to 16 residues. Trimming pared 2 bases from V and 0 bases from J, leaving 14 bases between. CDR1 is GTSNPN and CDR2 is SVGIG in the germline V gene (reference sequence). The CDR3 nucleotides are TGTGCCTGGAGTCATAGTTGGGCCTTCTCTGGAAACACCATATATTTT. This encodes CAWSHSWAFSGNTIYF.

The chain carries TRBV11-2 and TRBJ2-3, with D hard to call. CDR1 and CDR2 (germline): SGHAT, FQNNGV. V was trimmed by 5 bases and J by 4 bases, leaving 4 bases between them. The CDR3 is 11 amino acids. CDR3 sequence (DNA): TGTGCCAGCAGCAATGCAGATACGCAGTATTTT. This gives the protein CASSNADTQYF.